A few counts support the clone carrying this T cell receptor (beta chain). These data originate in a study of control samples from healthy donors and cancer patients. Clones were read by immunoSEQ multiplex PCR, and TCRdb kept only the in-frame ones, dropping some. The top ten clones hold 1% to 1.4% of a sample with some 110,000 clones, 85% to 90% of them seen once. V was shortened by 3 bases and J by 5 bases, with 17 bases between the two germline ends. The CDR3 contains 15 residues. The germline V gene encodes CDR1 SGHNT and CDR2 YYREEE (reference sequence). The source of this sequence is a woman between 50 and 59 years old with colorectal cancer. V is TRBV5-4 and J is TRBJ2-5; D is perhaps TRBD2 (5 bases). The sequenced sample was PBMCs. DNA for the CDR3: TGTGCCAGCAGCTCCCAGGCTAGCCCAAGGGAGACCCAGTACTTC. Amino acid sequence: CASSSQASPRETQYF.